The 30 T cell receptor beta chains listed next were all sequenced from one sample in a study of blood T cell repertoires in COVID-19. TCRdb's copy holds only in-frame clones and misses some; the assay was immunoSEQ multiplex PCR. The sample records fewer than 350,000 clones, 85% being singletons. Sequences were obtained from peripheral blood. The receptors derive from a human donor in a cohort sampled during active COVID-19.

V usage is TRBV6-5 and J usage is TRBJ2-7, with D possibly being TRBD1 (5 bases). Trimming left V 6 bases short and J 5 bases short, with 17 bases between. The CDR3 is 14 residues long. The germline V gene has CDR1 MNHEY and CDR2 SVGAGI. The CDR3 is CASSTSGPRDEQYF. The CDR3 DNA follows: TGTGCCAGCAGCACCTCAGGGCCCAGGGACGAGCAGTACTTC.

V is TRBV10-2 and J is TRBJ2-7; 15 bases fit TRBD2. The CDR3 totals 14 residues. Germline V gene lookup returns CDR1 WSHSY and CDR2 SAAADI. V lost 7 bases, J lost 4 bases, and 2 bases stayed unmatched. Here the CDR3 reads CASTGTSGGYEQYF. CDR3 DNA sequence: TGCGCCAGCACCGGGACTAGCGGGGGGTACGAGCAGTACTTC.

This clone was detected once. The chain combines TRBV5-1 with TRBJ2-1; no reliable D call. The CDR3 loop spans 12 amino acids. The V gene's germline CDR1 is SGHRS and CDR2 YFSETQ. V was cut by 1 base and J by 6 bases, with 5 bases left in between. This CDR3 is CASSLIGNEQFF. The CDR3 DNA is TGCGCCAGCAGCTTGATCGGCAATGAGCAGTTCTTC.

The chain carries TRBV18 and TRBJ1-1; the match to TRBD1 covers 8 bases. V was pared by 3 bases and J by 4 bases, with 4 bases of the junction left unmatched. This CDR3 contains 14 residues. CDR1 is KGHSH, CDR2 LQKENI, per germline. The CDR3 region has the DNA TGTGCCAGCTCACCTGAGACAGGGGTCACTGAAGCTTTCTTT. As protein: CASSPETGVTEAFF.

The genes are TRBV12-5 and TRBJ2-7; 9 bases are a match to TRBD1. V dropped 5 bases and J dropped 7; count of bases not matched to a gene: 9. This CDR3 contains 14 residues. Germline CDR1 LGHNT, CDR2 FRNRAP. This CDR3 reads CASGHPGTGSEQYF. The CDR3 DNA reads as TGTGCTAGTGGTCACCCCGGGACAGGGAGTGAGCAGTACTTC.

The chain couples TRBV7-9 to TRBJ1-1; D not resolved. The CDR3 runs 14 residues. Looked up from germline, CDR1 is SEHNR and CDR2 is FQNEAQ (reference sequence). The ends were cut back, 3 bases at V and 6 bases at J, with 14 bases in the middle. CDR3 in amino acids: CASSFQAGSAEAFF. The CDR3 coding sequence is TGTGCCAGCAGCTTTCAGGCAGGATCTGCTGAAGCTTTCTTT.

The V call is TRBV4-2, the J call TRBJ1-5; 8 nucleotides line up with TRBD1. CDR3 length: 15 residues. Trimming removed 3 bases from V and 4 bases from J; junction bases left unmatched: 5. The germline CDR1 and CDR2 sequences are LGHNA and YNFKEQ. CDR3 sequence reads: CASSHGQGTNQPQHF. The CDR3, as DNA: TGTGCCAGCAGCCACGGACAGGGAACGAATCAGCCCCAGCATTTT.

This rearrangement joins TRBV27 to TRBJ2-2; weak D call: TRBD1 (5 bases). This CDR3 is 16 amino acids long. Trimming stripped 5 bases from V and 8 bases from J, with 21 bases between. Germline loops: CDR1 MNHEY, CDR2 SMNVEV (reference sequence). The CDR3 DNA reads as TGTGCCAGCAGTACCCTCGTGGGTCAGGGTTCAGGGGAGCTGTTTTTT. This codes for CASSTLVGQGSGELFF.

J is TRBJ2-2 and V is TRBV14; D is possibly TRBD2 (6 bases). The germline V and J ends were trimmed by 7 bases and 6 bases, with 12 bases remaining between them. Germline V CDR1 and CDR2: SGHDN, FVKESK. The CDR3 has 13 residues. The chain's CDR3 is CASMAGNAGELFF. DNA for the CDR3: TGTGCCAGCATGGCGGGGAATGCCGGGGAGCTGTTTTTT.

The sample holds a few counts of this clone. This CDR3 is CASSYTQSTEAFF. DNA of the CDR3: TGTGCCAGCAGCTATACACAGAGCACTGAAGCTTTCTTT. The chain employs TRBV7-8 and TRBJ1-1; D is unclear. The germline V gene encodes CDR1 SGHVS and CDR2 FQNEAQ. V lost 4 bases, J lost 4 bases, and 10 bases lay in between. The CDR3 is made up of 13 amino acids.

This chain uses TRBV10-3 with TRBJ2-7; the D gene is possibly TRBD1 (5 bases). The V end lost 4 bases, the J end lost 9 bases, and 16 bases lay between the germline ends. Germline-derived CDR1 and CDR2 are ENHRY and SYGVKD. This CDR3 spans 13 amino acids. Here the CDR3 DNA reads TGTGCCATCAGTGCTGTCCTTACCCAGGGGCAGTACTTC. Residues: CAISAVLTQGQYF.

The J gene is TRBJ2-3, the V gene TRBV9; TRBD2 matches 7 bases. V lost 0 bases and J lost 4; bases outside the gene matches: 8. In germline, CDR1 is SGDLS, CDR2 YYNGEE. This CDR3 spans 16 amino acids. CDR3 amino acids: CASSVGPAGRADTQYF. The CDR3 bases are TGTGCCAGCAGCGTAGGCCCAGCGGGGCGGGCAGATACGCAGTATTTT.

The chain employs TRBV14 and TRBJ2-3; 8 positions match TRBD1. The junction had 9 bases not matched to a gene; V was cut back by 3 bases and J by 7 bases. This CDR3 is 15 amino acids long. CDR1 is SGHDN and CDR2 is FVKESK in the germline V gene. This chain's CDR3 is CASSHRTGQFNTQYF. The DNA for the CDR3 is TGTGCCAGCAGCCACCGGACAGGGCAATTTAATACGCAGTATTTT.

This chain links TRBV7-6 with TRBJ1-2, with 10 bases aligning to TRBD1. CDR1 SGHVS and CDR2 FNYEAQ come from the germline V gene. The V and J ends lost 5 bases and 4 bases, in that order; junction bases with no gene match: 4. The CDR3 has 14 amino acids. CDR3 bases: TGTGCCAGCAGCCCGGGACAGGGGCGCTATGGCTACACCTTC. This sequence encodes CASSPGQGRYGYTF.

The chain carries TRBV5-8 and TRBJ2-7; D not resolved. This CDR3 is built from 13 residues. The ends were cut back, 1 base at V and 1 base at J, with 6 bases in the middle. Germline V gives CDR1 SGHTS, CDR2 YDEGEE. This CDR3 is CASSLLRSYEQYF. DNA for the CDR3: TGTGCCAGCAGCTTGCTGCGGTCCTACGAGCAGTACTTC.

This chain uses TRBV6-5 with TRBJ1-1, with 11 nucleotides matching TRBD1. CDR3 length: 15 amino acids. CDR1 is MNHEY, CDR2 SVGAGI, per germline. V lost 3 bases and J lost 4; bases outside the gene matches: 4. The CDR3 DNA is TGTGCCAGCAGTTATGGTGGGACAGGGGGCACTGAAGCTTTCTTT. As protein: CASSYGGTGGTEAFF.

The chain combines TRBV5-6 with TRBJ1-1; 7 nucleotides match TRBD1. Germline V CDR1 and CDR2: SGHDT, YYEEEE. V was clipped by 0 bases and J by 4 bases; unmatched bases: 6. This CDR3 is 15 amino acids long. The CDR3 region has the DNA TGTGCCAGCAGCTTGGGCCAGGGGGGCCCCACTGAAGCTTTCTTT. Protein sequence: CASSLGQGGPTEAFF.

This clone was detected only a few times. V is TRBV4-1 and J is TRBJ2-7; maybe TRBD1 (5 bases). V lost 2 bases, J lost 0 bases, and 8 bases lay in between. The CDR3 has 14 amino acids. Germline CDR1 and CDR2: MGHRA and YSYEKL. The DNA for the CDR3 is TGCGCCAGCAGCCAAATGGGGCTCTCCTACGAGCAGTACTTC. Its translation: CASSQMGLSYEQYF.

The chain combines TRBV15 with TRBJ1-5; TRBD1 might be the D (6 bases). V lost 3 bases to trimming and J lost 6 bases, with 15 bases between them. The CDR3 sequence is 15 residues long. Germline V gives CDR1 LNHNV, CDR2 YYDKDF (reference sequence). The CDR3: CATSRGGGGGQPQHF. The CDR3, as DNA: TGTGCCACCAGCAGGGGGGGCGGGGGCGGTCAGCCCCAGCATTTT.

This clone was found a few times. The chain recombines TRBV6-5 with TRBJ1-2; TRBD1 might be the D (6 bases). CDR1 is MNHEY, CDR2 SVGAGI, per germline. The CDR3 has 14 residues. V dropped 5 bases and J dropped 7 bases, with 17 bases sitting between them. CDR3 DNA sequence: TGTGCCAGCAGTCGGGGATGGGGGCCGTTTGGCTACACCTTC. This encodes CASSRGWGPFGYTF.

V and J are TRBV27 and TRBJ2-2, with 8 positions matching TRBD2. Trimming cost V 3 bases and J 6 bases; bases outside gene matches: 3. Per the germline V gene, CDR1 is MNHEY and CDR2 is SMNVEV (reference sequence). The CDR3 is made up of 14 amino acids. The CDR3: CASSFIGGAGELFF. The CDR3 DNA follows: TGTGCCAGCAGTTTTATCGGGGGGGCCGGGGAGCTGTTTTTT.

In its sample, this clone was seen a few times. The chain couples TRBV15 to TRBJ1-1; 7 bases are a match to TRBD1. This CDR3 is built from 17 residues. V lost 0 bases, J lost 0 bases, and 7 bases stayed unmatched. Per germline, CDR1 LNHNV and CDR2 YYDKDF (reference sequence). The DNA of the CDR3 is TGTGCCACCAGCAGAGATAGGAGGGACAGCATGAACACTGAAGCTTTCTTT. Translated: CATSRDRRDSMNTEAFF.

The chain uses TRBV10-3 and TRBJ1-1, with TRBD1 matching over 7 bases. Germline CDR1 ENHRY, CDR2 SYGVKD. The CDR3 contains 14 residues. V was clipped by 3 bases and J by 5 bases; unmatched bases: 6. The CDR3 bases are TGTGCCATCAGTGATAACAGGGGAAAGACTGAAGCTTTCTTT. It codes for CAISDNRGKTEAFF.

The CDR3 DNA follows: TGCGCCAGCAGCCAGACCGGGACAGTCAATAATTCACCCCTCCACTTT. Its protein product is CASSQTGTVNNSPLHF. The V and J genes are TRBV4-1 and TRBJ1-6, with TRBD1 identical over 7 bases. The CDR3 runs to 16 residues. CDR1 is MGHRA, CDR2 YSYEKL, per germline. J lost 5 bases, V lost 3 bases, and 7 bases had no gene match.

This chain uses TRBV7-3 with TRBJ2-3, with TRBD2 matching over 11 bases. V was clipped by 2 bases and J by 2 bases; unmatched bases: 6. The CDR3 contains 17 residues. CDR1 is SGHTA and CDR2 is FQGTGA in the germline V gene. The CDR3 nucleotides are TGTGCCAGCAGCTTATCTAGCGGGGGGATCTTCACAGATACGCAGTATTTT. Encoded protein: CASSLSSGGIFTDTQYF. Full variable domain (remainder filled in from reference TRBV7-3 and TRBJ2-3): GAGVSQTPSNKVTEKGKYVELRCDPISGHTALYWYRQSLGQGPEFLIYFQGTGAADDSGLPNDRFFAVRPEGSVSTLKIQRTERGDSAVYLCASSLSSGGIFTDTQYFGPGTRLTVL.

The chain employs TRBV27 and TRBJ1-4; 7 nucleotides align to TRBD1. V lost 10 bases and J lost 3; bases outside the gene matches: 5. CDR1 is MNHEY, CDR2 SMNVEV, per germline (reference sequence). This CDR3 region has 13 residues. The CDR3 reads CATGQVSNEKLFF. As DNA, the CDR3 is TGTGCCACCGGACAGGTATCTAATGAAAAACTGTTTTTT.

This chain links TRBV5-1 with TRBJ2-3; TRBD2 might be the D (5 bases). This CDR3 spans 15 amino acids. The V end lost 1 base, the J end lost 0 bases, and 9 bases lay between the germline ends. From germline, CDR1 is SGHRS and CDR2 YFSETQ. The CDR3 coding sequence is TGCGCCAGCAGCTTGTCAGCGGCTAGCACAGATACGCAGTATTTT. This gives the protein CASSLSAASTDTQYF. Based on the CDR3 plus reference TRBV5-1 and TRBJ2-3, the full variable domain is KAGVTQTPRYLIKTRGQQVTLSCSPISGHRSVSWYQQTPGQGLQFLFEYFSETQRNKGNFPGRFSGRQFSNSRSEMNVSTLELGDSALYLCASSLSAASTDTQYFGPGTRLTVL.

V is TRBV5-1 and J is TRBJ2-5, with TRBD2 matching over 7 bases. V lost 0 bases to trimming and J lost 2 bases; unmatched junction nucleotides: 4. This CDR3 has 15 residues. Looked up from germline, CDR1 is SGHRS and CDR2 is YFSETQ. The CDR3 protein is CASSLDGRYQETQYF. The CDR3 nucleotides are TGCGCCAGCAGCTTGGACGGGAGGTATCAAGAGACCCAGTACTTC.

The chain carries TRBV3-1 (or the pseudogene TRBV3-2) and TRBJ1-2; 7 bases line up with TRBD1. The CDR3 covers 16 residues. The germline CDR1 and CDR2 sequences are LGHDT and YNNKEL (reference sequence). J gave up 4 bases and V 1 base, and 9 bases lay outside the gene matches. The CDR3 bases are TGTGCCAGCAGCCAAGTCGGGACAGCACCGATCTATGGCTACACCTTC. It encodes CASSQVGTAPIYGYTF.

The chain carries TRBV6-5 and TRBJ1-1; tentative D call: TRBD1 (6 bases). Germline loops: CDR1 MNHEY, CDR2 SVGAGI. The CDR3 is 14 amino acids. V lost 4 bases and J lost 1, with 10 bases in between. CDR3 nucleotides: TGTGCCAGCAGTTTAAAGACAGGGAACACTGAAGCTTTCTTT. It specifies CASSLKTGNTEAFF.